This T cell receptor (beta chain) emerged from a study of cytomegalovirus exposure and HLA in healthy donors. The CDR3 is 15 residues long. The J segment lost 5 bases and the V segment lost 0 bases, leaving 4 bases of the junction unmatched. The V gene's germline CDR1 is SGHRS and CDR2 YFSETQ. Both 60 Vbeta primers and 13 Jbeta primers went into the PCR. The assay was immunoSEQ multiplex PCR, and TCRdb's table has in-frame clones only and misses some. In the table there are more than 150,000 clones, around 85% of which are singletons. The TCR sequence derives from a man between 18 and 35 years old in good health and CMV-seropositive. The sequencing sample was made of PBMCs. J is TRBJ2-2 and V is TRBV5-1, with TRBD1 matching over 7 bases. For the CDR3, the DNA is TGCGCCAGCAGCTTGGGCCAGGGGGTGACCGGGGAGCTGTTTTTT. This codes for CASSLGQGVTGELFF.